A single sample is the source of the 16 T cell receptor beta chains below, sequenced in a study of blood T cell repertoires in COVID-19. Profiling relied on immunoSEQ multiplex PCR, and the TCRdb table lists in-frame clones only, not all of them. The sample has 370,000 or so clones; more than 70% are singletons. Sequencing was carried out using PBMCs or T cells enriched from blood (not recorded which). Source of these receptors: a young man who had recovered from COVID-19.

The chain joins TRBV11-2 to TRBJ2-1, with 10 bases that match TRBD2. The V gene end was trimmed by 2 bases and the J gene end by 7 bases; junction bases not matched to a gene: 5. This CDR3 contains 15 residues. Germline V lookup: CDR1 SGHAT, CDR2 FQNNGV. The CDR3 DNA is TGTGCCAGCAGCTTAACCAGCGGGGGGGTTAATGAGCAGTTCTTC. Translated, it gives CASSLTSGGVNEQFF.

This chain connects TRBV18 to TRBJ2-3; 7 nucleotides match TRBD1. Germline V gene data show CDR1 as KGHSH and CDR2 as LQKENI. The ends lost 3 bases at V and 3 bases at J; junction bases unmatched: 3. This CDR3 has 14 amino acids. The CDR3 region has the DNA TGTGCCAGCTCACCGGACAGGAGTACAGATACGCAGTATTTT. It specifies CASSPDRSTDTQYF.

The chain carries TRBV30 and TRBJ1-5; D remains ambiguous. The CDR3 has 15 residues. V lost 0 bases to trimming and J lost 6 bases, with 15 bases between them. Germline lookup yields CDR1 GTSNPN and CDR2 SVGIG (reference sequence). CDR3 residues: CAWSVLGDGRQPQHF. The CDR3 DNA reads as TGTGCCTGGAGTGTACTAGGTGATGGGCGTCAGCCCCAGCATTTT.

This clone was picked up a small number of times. This chain connects TRBV9 to TRBJ2-7, with 10 bases matching TRBD2. CDR3 size: 15 residues. In germline, CDR1 is SGDLS, CDR2 YYNGEE. V lost 5 bases, J lost 5 bases, and 10 bases stayed unmatched. CDR3 nucleotides: TGTGCCAGCAGTTGGTCGGGCCTAGCGGGGGACGAGCAGTACTTC. Its translation is CASSWSGLAGDEQYF.

The sample holds a few counts of this clone. The chain recombines TRBV12-5 with TRBJ1-5, with D hard to call. V was trimmed by 1 base and J by 4 bases, leaving 8 bases between them. The CDR3 has 14 residues. Germline V gene lookup returns CDR1 LGHNT and CDR2 FRNRAP. The CDR3 region has the DNA TGTGCTAGTGGTTTGGATCTGAGTAATCAGCCCCAGCATTTT. Translated, it gives CASGLDLSNQPQHF.

This chain links TRBV25-1 with TRBJ2-3, with 10 bases lining up with TRBD1. From germline, CDR1 is MGHDK and CDR2 SYGVNS. With 6 bases clipped from V and 3 bases from J, the junction kept 6 bases outside the gene matches. This CDR3 spans 15 amino acids. This CDR3 is CASSYRDRGTDTQYF. CDR3 DNA sequence: TGTGCCAGCAGCTACCGGGACAGGGGAACAGATACGCAGTATTTT.

This chain links TRBV5-4 with TRBJ1-4; tentatively, D is TRBD1 (6 bases). V was trimmed by 2 bases and J by 8 bases, leaving 13 bases between them. The CDR3 is 14 amino acids. The V gene's germline CDR1 is SGHNT and CDR2 YYREEE (reference sequence). CDR3 coding DNA: TGTGCCAGCAGCTTACGGGACATAGGGGAAAAACTGTTTTTT. It encodes CASSLRDIGEKLFF.

The chain carries TRBV6-5 and TRBJ2-7, with 11 bases aligning to TRBD1. Germline V gene data show CDR1 as MNHEY and CDR2 as SVGAGI. V shed 0 bases, J shed 12 bases, and the junction held 7 bases outside the gene matches. The CDR3 extends over 14 amino acids. The CDR3 spells CASSYSRVGQGVYF. The CDR3 DNA sequence: TGTGCCAGCAGTTACTCGAGAGTGGGACAGGGGGTGTACTTC.

The V and J genes are TRBV21-1 and TRBJ2-5; the table's D call TRBD1 went unverified against the DNA. TRBV21-1 counts as a pseudogene. There are 13 residues in the CDR3. The CDR3 is CASSKGQGETQYF. CDR3 bases: TGTGCCAGCAGCAAAGGGCAGGGGGAGACCCAGTACTTC.

The chain joins TRBV10-1 to TRBJ2-5; D is unresolved. This CDR3 region has 13 residues. CDR1 and CDR2 (germline): WNHNN, SYGVQD (reference sequence). V lost 4 bases, J lost 0 bases, and 6 bases lay in between. The chain's CDR3 is CASSGQDQETQYF. The CDR3 DNA follows: TGCGCCAGCAGTGGTCAGGACCAAGAGACCCAGTACTTC.

J is TRBJ2-2 and V is TRBV2; TRBD1 matches at 8 bases. Germline assignment: CDR1 SNHLY and CDR2 FYNNEI. Unmatched junction bases numbered 7, after V lost 7 bases and J lost 6 bases. The CDR3 has 14 amino acids. CDR3 protein: CASIGQGASGELFF. CDR3 DNA: TGTGCCAGCATAGGGCAGGGGGCATCCGGGGAGCTGTTTTTT. The complete variable domain, with remaining parts taken from reference TRBV2 and TRBJ2-2, reads EPEVTQTPSHQVTQMGQEVILRCVPISNHLYFYWYRQILGQKVEFLVSFYNNEISEKSEIFDDQFSVERPDGSNFTLKIRSTKLEDSAMYFCASIGQGASGELFFGEGSRLTVL.

The chain is built from TRBV12-3 or TRBV12-4 and TRBJ1-2; TRBD1 aligns across 9 bases. CDR3 length equals 13 residues. Trimming took 6 bases from V and 11 from J; bases not matched to a gene: 10. The CDR3 loop reads CASSLGTGTMYTF. The DNA for the CDR3 is TGTGCCAGCAGCCTCGGGACAGGGACGATGTACACCTTC.

This chain joins TRBV2 and TRBJ1-3; D not resolved. CDR1 and CDR2 from the germline V gene are SNHLY and FYNNEI. The CDR3 is made up of 11 amino acids. With 8 bases removed from V and 0 bases from J, the gap between germline ends came to 2 bases. The CDR3 nucleotides read TGTGCCAGCCACTCTGGAAACACCATATATTTT. Translating gives CASHSGNTIYF.

V and J are TRBV7-3 and TRBJ1-1; 7 nucleotides align to TRBD1. V trimming: 2 bases; J trimming: 2 bases; junction bases outside the gene matches: 2. Germline CDR1 SGHTA, CDR2 FQGTGA. The CDR3 sequence is 14 residues long. The CDR3 nucleotides read TGTGCCAGCAGCTTAGGGACAGCTAACACTGAAGCTTTCTTT. Amino acids: CASSLGTANTEAFF.

The genes are TRBV4-1 and TRBJ1-1, with 10 nucleotides matching TRBD1. Germline V gene data show CDR1 as MGHRA and CDR2 as YSYEKL. Unmatched junction bases numbered 3, after V lost 1 base and J lost 4 bases. The length of the CDR3 is 15 residues. The CDR3 nucleotides are TGCGCCAGCAGCCAAGGAGGGACAGGGGTCACTGAAGCTTTCTTT. This sequence encodes CASSQGGTGVTEAFF.

The CDR3 nucleotides are TGTGCCAGAAGCTTGGTTTGTAAAACTAGGGAGGAAGAGACCCAGTACTTC. Amino acids: CARSLVCKTREEETQYF. V and J are TRBV5-3 and TRBJ2-5; TRBD2 is a possible D gene (6 bases). TRBV5-3 is assigned to the ORF class and has an uncertain function. The CDR3 sequence is 17 residues long. Trimming took off 0 bases at V and 3 bases at J, with 18 bases between the two ends.